These T cell receptor beta chains were read from a single sample in a study of blood T cell repertoires in COVID-19. Sequencing used immunoSEQ multiplex PCR; TCRdb keeps in-frame clones, though not all of them. The sample yields 240,000 or so clones, around 86% seen once. Material: PBMCs or T cells enriched from blood (not recorded which). Source of these receptors: a woman in her fifties or sixties who had recovered from COVID-19. Each CDR3 is given with its conserved first and last residue. Each record gives: V gene, CDR3 length, D gene, J gene, clone size, CDR3 protein, CDR3 DNA. A D gene is named only where the DNA matches it firmly. Size is omitted from some rows. Given values are once, few, many or a class for expanded clones.

>TRBV12-3/TRBV12-4|12|TRBD1|TRBJ1-1|-
CASSFGQGRAFF
TGTGCCAGCAGTTTCGGACAGGGGAGAGCTTTCTTT
>TRBV2|14|-|TRBJ1-2|-
CASLVQSSNYGYTF
TGTGCCAGCCTCGTACAGAGTTCTAACTATGGCTACACCTTC
>TRBV5-8|16|TRBD1|TRBJ1-3|-
CASRMNRGQTGNTIYF
TGTGCCAGCAGAATGAACAGGGGGCAGACTGGAAACACCATATATTTT
>TRBV24-1|16|-|TRBJ1-5|-
CATSDGRSQGDQPQHF
TGTGCCACCAGTGATGGGCGGAGTCAGGGCGATCAGCCCCAGCATTTT
>TRBV30|13|-|TRBJ1-4|once
CAWSQQGNEKLFF
TGTGCCTGGAGCCAACAGGGTAACGAAAAACTGTTTTTT
>TRBV4-2|14|-|TRBJ1-3|-
CASSIEGSGNTIYF
TGTGCCAGCAGCATAGAGGGCTCTGGAAACACCATATATTTT
>TRBV3-1/TRBV3-2|14|-|TRBJ1-1|-
CASSIENRGTEAFF
TGTGCCAGCAGCATCGAGAACCGCGGGACTGAAGCTTTCTTT
>TRBV9|14|TRBD2|TRBJ2-5|-
CASSVSGTTETQYF
TGTGCCAGCAGCGTCTCCGGGACTACGGAGACCCAGTACTTC
>TRBV6-2/TRBV6-3|15|-|TRBJ1-1|-
CASSLAAAMNTEAFF
TGTGCCAGCAGTTTGGCGGCAGCCATGAACACTGAAGCTTTCTTT
>TRBV7-9|15|-|TRBJ1-1|-
CASRYLGILNTEAFF
TGTGCCAGCAGATACCTTGGCATACTGAACACTGAAGCTTTCTTT
>TRBV6-1|14|TRBD1|TRBJ1-2|-
CASSEPGTGLGYTF
TGTGCCAGCAGTGAACCCGGGACAGGTTTAGGCTACACCTTC
>TRBV5-1|15|TRBD2|TRBJ2-5|-
CASRTGLAGQETQYF
TGCGCCAGCAGAACGGGACTAGCGGGCCAAGAGACCCAGTACTTC
>TRBV19|13|-|TRBJ2-7|-
CASRAGAIYEQYF
TGTGCCAGTAGGGCAGGGGCCATCTACGAGCAGTACTTC
>TRBV29-1|15|TRBD1|TRBJ1-1|-
CSVEDPGGSNTEAFF
TGCAGCGTTGAAGACCCAGGGGGGTCGAACACTGAAGCTTTCTTT
>TRBV5-1|13|-|TRBJ1-5|-
CASSLGQNQPQHF
TGCGCCAGCAGCTTGGGACAGAATCAGCCCCAGCATTTT
>TRBV7-7|12|-|TRBJ2-5|-
CASSLVGETQYF
TGTGCTAGCAGCTTAGTCGGGGAGACCCAGTACTTC
>TRBV7-9|14|-|TRBJ2-1|-
CASSLDRTINEQFF
TGTGCCAGCAGCTTAGACAGAACCATAAATGAGCAGTTCTTC
>TRBV7-2|14|TRBD2|TRBJ2-7|-
CASSFREAIYEQYF
TGTGCCAGCAGCTTTCGGGAGGCCATCTACGAGCAGTACTTC
>TRBV19|16|TRBD2|TRBJ2-3|-
CASSRLAGEVTDTQYF
TGTGCCAGTAGTCGACTAGCGGGGGAGGTCACAGATACGCAGTATTTT
>TRBV11-1|16|-|TRBJ2-3|-
CASSFTGTPSTDTQYF
TGTGCCAGCAGCTTTACCGGGACACCGAGCACAGATACGCAGTATTTT
>TRBV19|15|TRBD1|TRBJ1-1|-
CASSIAGTENTEAFF
TGTGCCAGTAGTATTGCGGGGACAGAGAACACTGAAGCTTTCTTT
>TRBV11-3|13|TRBD1|TRBJ1-3|-
CASSSGQGNTIYF
TGTGCCAGCAGCTCAGGACAGGGGAACACCATATATTTT
>TRBV7-8|18|-|TRBJ1-2|-
CASSSGSYAGTTRGDYTF
TGTGCCAGCAGCTCGGGGTCCTACGCCGGGACAACCAGGGGTGACTACACCTTC
>TRBV15|15|-|TRBJ1-1|-
CATSKGAGANTEAFF
TGTGCCACCAGCAAAGGAGCAGGGGCTAACACTGAAGCTTTCTTT
>TRBV4-1|15|-|TRBJ1-1|-
CASSQDGGPNTEAFF
TGCGCCAGCAGCCAAGATGGAGGGCCGAACACTGAAGCTTTCTTT
>TRBV12-2|17|-|TRBJ1-1|-
CASRSKDRASSNTEAFF
TGTGCAAGTCGCTCGAAGGACAGGGCATCGTCGAACACTGAAGCTTTCTTT
>TRBV7-2|15|-|TRBJ1-2|-
CASSLAPEGRSGYTF
TGTGCCAGCAGCTTAGCGCCGGAGGGGCGTAGTGGCTACACCTTC
>TRBV7-8|12|TRBD1|TRBJ1-2|-
CASSKGAQGYTF
TGTGCCAGCAGCAAGGGGGCGCAAGGCTACACCTTC
>TRBV6-2/TRBV6-3|15|TRBD2|TRBJ2-7|-
CASSYGLAATYEQYF
TGTGCCAGCAGTTACGGGCTAGCGGCCACCTACGAGCAGTACTTC
>TRBV4-1|17|TRBD2|TRBJ2-1|-
CASSANAAGGVFNEQFF
TGCGCCAGCAGCGCCAACGCGGCGGGGGGTGTTTTCAATGAGCAGTTCTTC
>TRBV28|15|-|TRBJ2-1|-
CASSFAGGNYNEQFF
TGTGCCAGCAGTTTCGCAGGGGGGAATTACAATGAGCAGTTCTTC
>TRBV7-2|16|-|TRBJ2-3|-
CASSPAPGLLTDTQYF
TGTGCCAGCAGCCCCGCCCCGGGACTCCTCACAGATACGCAGTATTTT
>TRBV6-5|16|-|TRBJ2-1|few
CASSYSTAASAGEQFF
TGTGCCAGCAGTTACTCGACCGCGGCATCAGCCGGTGAGCAGTTCTTC
>TRBV18|13|-|TRBJ1-1|-
CASSPGGRFPAFF
TGTGCCAGCTCACCGGGGGGGCGCTTTCCCGCTTTCTTT
>TRBV19|15|TRBD2|TRBJ2-3|-
CASSITAGVADTQYF
TGTGCCAGTAGTATAACGGCGGGAGTAGCAGATACGCAGTATTTT
>TRBV27|13|-|TRBJ1-2|-
CASSLRGTRGYTF
TGTGCCAGCAGTTTAAGGGGTACTCGTGGCTACACCTTC
>TRBV19|16|-|TRBJ1-4|-
CASSPTRHATNEKLFF
TGTGCCAGTAGTCCTACCAGACACGCAACTAATGAAAAACTGTTTTTT
>TRBV19|15|TRBD2|TRBJ2-1|-
CASSRTSGGVYEQFF
TGTGCCAGTAGCAGAACTAGCGGGGGGGTATATGAGCAGTTCTTC
>TRBV28|14|-|TRBJ1-1|-
CASSLSGGNTEAFF
TGTGCCAGCAGTTTATCCGGGGGGAACACTGAAGCTTTCTTT
>TRBV4-1|15|-|TRBJ2-7|-
CASSQGAARSSEQYF
TGCGCCAGCAGCCAAGGGGCCGCCCGATCCAGCGAGCAGTACTTC